The 26 T cell receptor beta chains in this list originate from one sample, sequenced in a study of identical twins (dated by TCRdb to the mid-2010s). The library came from 5' RACE. Sequencing was performed on an Illumina HiSeq 2000. The public reads were reprocessed in TCRdb via fastp at Q25 and MiXCR, keeping in-frame beta chains. Rows are combined by CDR3 protein, so each entry shows the most common genes and DNA. This sample gives 1.5 million to 2 million distinct CDR3 sequences in total; around a third of them show up just once. In total, the top ten clones hold approximately 0.29% of the sample. The sample was cord blood. The receptor source for this set is a newborn girl in good health.

The V gene is TRBV5-1, the J gene TRBJ2-3; TRBD2 matches at 13 bases. V dropped 5 bases and J dropped 3; count of bases not matched to a gene: 9. The CDR3 runs to 17 residues. The germline V gene encodes CDR1 SGHRS and CDR2 YFSETQ. The CDR3 DNA reads TGCGCCAGCAGTGGACTAGCGGGAGTCGAGGGGACAGATACGCAGTATTTT. Its protein is CASSGLAGVEGTDTQYF.

This clonotype has only a few counts. The J gene is TRBJ1-4, the V gene TRBV25-1; 10 bases map to TRBD1. Germline V gene data show CDR1 as MGHDK and CDR2 as SYGVNS. This CDR3 region has 14 residues. Germline trimming cut 7 bases from V and 8 bases from J; bases unmatched to any gene: 7. CDR3 in DNA: TGTGCCAGCAACGAAGGACAGGGGGGCGAAAAACTGTTTTTT. This sequence encodes CASNEGQGGEKLFF.

A few counts support this clonotype. This sequence joins TRBV20-1 and TRBJ2-1, with 7 bases aligning to TRBD2. Germline V lookup: CDR1 DFQATT, CDR2 SNEGSKA (reference sequence). CDR3 size: 14 residues. CDR3 sequence: CSLSSGPIYNEQFF. CDR3 sequence (DNA): TGCAGCCTATCTAGCGGCCCAATTTACAATGAGCAGTTCTTC.

The sample holds a few counts of this clonotype. J is TRBJ2-3 and V is TRBV5-4; D ambiguous. V lost 1 base, J lost 6 bases, and 9 bases lay in between. This CDR3 contains 13 residues. Looked up from germline, CDR1 is SGHNT and CDR2 is YYREEE (reference sequence). The CDR3 region is CASSLYAEDTQYF. DNA of the CDR3: TGTGCCAGCAGCTTGTATGCTGAGGATACGCAGTATTTT.

This clonotype came up a few times. The chain recombines TRBV20-1 with TRBJ2-1; 10 nucleotides align to TRBD2. The CDR3 totals 16 residues. Germline trimming cut 7 bases from V and 1 base from J; bases unmatched to any gene: 10. Germline lookup yields CDR1 DFQATT and CDR2 SNEGSKA (reference sequence). The CDR3 loop is CSVGSSGRGSYNEQFF. Written as DNA, the CDR3 is TGCAGTGTTGGTTCTAGCGGGAGAGGGTCCTACAATGAGCAGTTCTTC.

This clonotype was counted between two and nine times. The V gene is TRBV20-1, the J gene TRBJ2-7, with D possibly being TRBD1 (6 bases). The V end lost 3 bases, the J end lost 1 base, and 10 bases lay between the germline ends. Germline assignment: CDR1 DFQATT and CDR2 SNEGSKA (reference sequence). CDR3 size: 13 residues. CDR3: CSASAGESYEQYF. The DNA of the CDR3 is TGCAGTGCTAGTGCAGGGGAATCCTACGAGCAGTACTTC.

The V gene is TRBV29-1, the J gene TRBJ2-5; a weak D match, TRBD1 (5 bases). The CDR3 is 13 residues long. Germline V gene lookup returns CDR1 SQVTM and CDR2 ANQGSEA. Deletions cut 4 bases from V and 7 bases from J, with 16 bases between. CDR3 amino acids: CSVVGQLKGTQYF. In DNA form, the CDR3 reads TGCAGCGTTGTGGGGCAGCTTAAAGGGACCCAGTACTTC.

This chain uses TRBV20-1 with TRBJ2-3, with D maybe TRBD2 (5 bases). The V end was cut by 3 bases, the J end by 6 bases, with 19 bases between. The CDR3 has 15 residues. CDR1 and CDR2 (germline): DFQATT, SNEGSKA (reference sequence). In DNA form, the CDR3 reads TGCAGTGCTAGGCTTCTCCGGGGTAGTTTTGATACGCAGTATTTT. This encodes CSARLLRGSFDTQYF.

This chain uses TRBV20-1 with TRBJ1-5; D ambiguous. Deletions cut 0 bases from V and 5 bases from J, with 11 bases between. CDR1 DFQATT and CDR2 SNEGSKA come from the germline V gene (reference sequence). The CDR3 runs to 14 residues. CDR3 loop: CSARDAAADQPQHF. Here the CDR3 DNA reads TGCAGTGCTAGAGATGCCGCGGCCGATCAGCCCCAGCATTTT.

This clonotype was seen a handful of times. The chain links TRBV3-1 to TRBJ2-7; TRBD2 matches 8 bases. Trimming removed 3 bases from V and 0 bases from J; junction bases left unmatched: 13. CDR1 is LGHDT and CDR2 is YNNKEL in the germline V gene (reference sequence). This CDR3 is built from 18 residues. This CDR3 reads CASSHPPGLATISYEQYF. The CDR3 bases are TGTGCCAGCAGCCATCCTCCCGGACTAGCCACAATCTCCTACGAGCAGTACTTC.

This clonotype occurred a few times. The rearrangement uses TRBV27 and TRBJ1-6; D call uncertain. Trimming left V 0 bases short and J 0 bases short, with 6 bases between. The CDR3 is made up of 16 amino acids. CDR1 MNHEY and CDR2 SMNVEV come from the germline V gene (reference sequence). CDR3 amino acids: CASSLSPASYNSPLHF. CDR3 in DNA: TGTGCCAGCAGTTTATCACCCGCCTCCTATAATTCACCCCTCCACTTT.

The chain carries TRBV9 and TRBJ2-4, with a weak D call TRBD2 (6 bases). CDR3 length: 16 amino acids. Germline-derived CDR1 and CDR2 are SGDLS and YYNGEE. The ends were cut back, 4 bases at V and 1 base at J, with 15 bases in the middle. The CDR3 protein is CASSPGDFFAKNIQYF. CDR3 nucleotide sequence: TGTGCCAGCAGCCCCGGGGACTTCTTTGCCAAAAACATTCAGTACTTC.

The chain links TRBV7-9 to TRBJ2-7; 7 bases are shared with TRBD2. V was pared by 5 bases and J by 5 bases, with 9 bases of the junction left unmatched. Germline V CDR1 and CDR2: SEHNR, FQNEAQ (reference sequence). This CDR3 has 14 amino acids. CDR3 loop: CASSPPGLGDEQYF. The CDR3 DNA is TGTGCCAGCAGCCCCCCCGGACTAGGGGACGAGCAGTACTTC.

CDR3 in DNA: TGTGCCAGCAGCCAAGTCCCGGGGGCGAGTGGCTACACCTTC. Translated, it gives CASSQVPGASGYTF. The chain joins TRBV3-1 to TRBJ1-2; possibly TRBD1 for D (6 bases). This CDR3 is built from 14 residues. Per the germline V gene, CDR1 is LGHDT and CDR2 is YNNKEL (reference sequence). Trimming took off 1 base at V and 7 bases at J, with 13 bases between the two ends.

V and J are TRBV4-2 and TRBJ2-3; D is tentatively TRBD1 or TRBD2 (5 bases each). Germline V CDR1 and CDR2: LGHNA, YNFKEQ. The CDR3 is made up of 15 amino acids. The V end was cut by 1 base, the J end by 0 bases, with 8 bases between. Written as DNA, the CDR3 is TGTGCCAGCAGCCAAGGGGACCTAAGCACAGATACGCAGTATTTT. Its translation: CASSQGDLSTDTQYF.

The chain has TRBV19 and TRBJ2-3; no clear D. The germline gives CDR1 LNHDA, CDR2 SQIVND (reference sequence). Trimming cost V 0 bases and J 4 bases, with 11 bases left between them. This CDR3 comprises 15 residues. CDR3 residues: CASSIDRPPADTQYF. The CDR3 DNA follows: TGTGCCAGTAGTATAGACCGACCCCCCGCAGATACGCAGTATTTT.

In regard to this clonotype: A junction end diverges from the germline sequence, so it may reflect a read error. The genes are TRBV2 and TRBJ2-1, with 8 bases identical to TRBD2. The CDR3 has 15 amino acids. Germline CDR1 SNHLY, CDR2 FYNNEI. The CDR3 reads CANSVREGAYNEQFF. For the CDR3, the DNA is TGTGCCAACAGTGTACGGGAGGGGGCCTACAATGAGCAGTTCTTC. Full variable domain (rest looked up from reference TRBV2 and TRBJ2-1): EPEVTQTPSHQVTQMGQEVILRCVPISNHLYFYWYRQILGQKVEFLVSFYNNEISEKSEIFDDQFSVERPDGSNFTLKIRSTKLEDSAMYFCANSVREGAYNEQFFGPGTRLTVL.

This chain connects TRBV30 to TRBJ1-4; no clear D gene. V was shortened by 3 bases and J by 8 bases, with 16 bases between the two germline ends. The CDR3 covers 14 residues. Germline V gives CDR1 GTSNPN, CDR2 SVGIG (reference sequence). DNA for the CDR3: TGTGCCTGGAGAGGACGCGGGGTCTACGAAAAACTGTTTTTT. Its protein is CAWRGRGVYEKLFF.

This clonotype was counted a few times. This rearrangement joins TRBV2 to TRBJ2-3, with D possibly being TRBD1 (6 bases). The CDR3 spans 15 residues. Trimming took 5 bases from V and 0 from J, leaving 12 bases between them. Germline loops: CDR1 SNHLY, CDR2 FYNNEI. The chain's CDR3 is CASSPQGSSTDTQYF. CDR3 DNA: TGTGCCAGCAGTCCCCAGGGGTCGAGCACAGATACGCAGTATTTT.

As to this clonotype: A read error may produce the germline difference seen at one junction end. The chain recombines TRBV28 with TRBJ1-6, with a weak D call TRBD1 (6 bases). This CDR3 is built from 16 residues. From germline, CDR1 is MDHEN and CDR2 SYDVKM. DNA of the CDR3: TGTGCCAGCAGTACCAGGGGAAGCACCTATAATTCACCCCTCAACTTT. This encodes CASSTRGSTYNSPLNF.

The chain links TRBV20-1 to TRBJ2-7; 7 bases are shared with TRBD1. The V gene's germline CDR1 is DFQATT and CDR2 SNEGSKA (reference sequence). Trimming cost V 6 bases and J 3 bases; bases outside gene matches: 8. This CDR3 has 13 residues. CDR3 in amino acids: CSAPRDSIYEQYF. The CDR3 DNA follows: TGCAGTGCCCCCCGGGACAGTATCTACGAGCAGTACTTC.

This clonotype was observed a few times. The gene calls are TRBV5-4 and TRBJ2-3; the D gene is possibly TRBD2 (6 bases). V lost 4 bases, J lost 4 bases, and 16 bases lay in between. Germline CDR1 and CDR2: SGHNT and YYREEE (reference sequence). The CDR3 loop spans 15 amino acids. The CDR3 protein is CASSPRAGGADTQYF. The DNA of the CDR3 is TGTGCCAGCAGCCCCCGAGCGGGTGGTGCAGATACGCAGTATTTT. Drawing the rest from reference TRBV5-4 and TRBJ2-3, the complete variable domain is ETGVTQSPTHLIKTRGQQVTLRCSSQSGHNTVSWYQQALGQGPQFIFQYYREEENGRGNFPPRFSGLQFPNYSSELNVNALELDDSALYLCASSPRAGGADTQYFGPGTRLTVL.

CDR3 loop: CASSQERTGVYEQYF. The CDR3 DNA is TGTGCCAGCAGCCAGGAGCGGACAGGGGTTTACGAGCAGTACTTC. The chain recombines TRBV14 with TRBJ2-7; TRBD1 matches 9 bases. Germline assignment: CDR1 SGHDN and CDR2 FVKESK. The V segment lost 3 bases and the J segment 4 bases; nucleotides outside the gene matches: 7. The CDR3 runs to 15 residues.

Here the CDR3 reads CASSQETGLAGGRLSNEQYF. The CDR3 DNA sequence: TGCGCCAGCAGCCAAGAAACGGGTCTAGCGGGGGGGCGTTTATCGAATGAGCAGTACTTC. The J gene is TRBJ2-7, the V gene TRBV4-1, with 12 bases fitting TRBD2. With V trimmed by 0 bases and J by 7 bases, 19 bases remained unmatched. CDR1 is MGHRA, CDR2 YSYEKL, per germline. The CDR3 has 20 amino acids.

The chain recombines TRBV4-2 with TRBJ2-7; TRBD2 might be the D (6 bases). The CDR3 runs 17 residues. Deletions cut 1 base from V and 4 bases from J, with 20 bases between. Germline CDR1 and CDR2: LGHNA and YNFKEQ. CDR3 bases: TGTGCCAGCAGCCAAGTATTGGGCCGGAGGGGTAAATACGAGCAGTACTTC. Translation gives CASSQVLGRRGKYEQYF.

This chain links TRBV10-3 with TRBJ1-2; D is possibly TRBD1 (5 bases). Germline V CDR1 and CDR2: ENHRY, SYGVKD. The germline V and J ends were trimmed by 2 bases and 3 bases, with 10 bases remaining between them. The CDR3 runs 14 residues. The CDR3 loop reads CAISEPTVYYGYTF. The DNA for the CDR3 is TGTGCCATCAGTGAGCCGACAGTTTACTATGGCTACACCTTC.